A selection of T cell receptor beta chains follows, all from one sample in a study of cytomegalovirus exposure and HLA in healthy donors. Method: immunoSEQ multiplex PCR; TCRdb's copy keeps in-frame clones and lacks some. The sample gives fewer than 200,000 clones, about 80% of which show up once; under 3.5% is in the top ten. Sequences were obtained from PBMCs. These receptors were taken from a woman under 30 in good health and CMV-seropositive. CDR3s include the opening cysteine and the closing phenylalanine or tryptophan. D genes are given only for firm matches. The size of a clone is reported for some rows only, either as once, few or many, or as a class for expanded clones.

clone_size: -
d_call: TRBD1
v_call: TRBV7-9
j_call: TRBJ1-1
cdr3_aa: CASSRSDRGFNTEAFF
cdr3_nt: TGTGCCAGCAGCCGAAGCGACAGGGGGTTTAACACTGAAGCTTTCTTT

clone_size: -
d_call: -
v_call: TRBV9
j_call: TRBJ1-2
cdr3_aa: CASKLAGIDGYTF
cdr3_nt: TGTGCCAGCAAATTGGCAGGGATTGATGGCTACACCTTC

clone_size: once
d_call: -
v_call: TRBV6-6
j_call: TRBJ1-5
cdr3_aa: CASRTTLSQPQHF
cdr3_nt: TGTGCCAGCAGAACTACTCTCAGCCAGCCCCAGCATTTT

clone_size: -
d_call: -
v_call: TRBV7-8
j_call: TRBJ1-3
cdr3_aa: CASSFRIRGSGNTIYF
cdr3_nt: TGTGCCAGCAGCTTCCGTATCAGGGGTTCTGGAAACACCATATATTTT

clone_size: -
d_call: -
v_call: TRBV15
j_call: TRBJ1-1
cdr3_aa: CATSRLDRAFF
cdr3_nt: TGTGCCACCAGCAGACTAGACCGGGCTTTCTTT

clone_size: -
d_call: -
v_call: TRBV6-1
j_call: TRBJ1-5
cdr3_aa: CASSGQNSNQPQHF
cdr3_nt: TGTGCCAGCAGTGGACAGAATAGCAATCAGCCCCAGCATTTT

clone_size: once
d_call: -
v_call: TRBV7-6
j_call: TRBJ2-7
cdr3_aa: CASSPGVEEQYF
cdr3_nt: TGTGCCAGCAGCCCCGGGGTGGAGGAGCAGTACTTC

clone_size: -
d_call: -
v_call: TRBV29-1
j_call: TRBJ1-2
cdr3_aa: CSVESGYGYTF
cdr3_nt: TGCAGCGTTGAATCGGGCTATGGCTACACCTTC

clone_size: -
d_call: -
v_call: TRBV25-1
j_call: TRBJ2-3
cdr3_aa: CASSPTEARDTQYF
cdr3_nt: TGTGCCAGCAGCCCGACGGAGGCACGAGATACGCAGTATTTT

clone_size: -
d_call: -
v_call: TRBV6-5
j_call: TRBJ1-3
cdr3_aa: CASSTRAAGGNTIYF
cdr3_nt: TGTGCCAGCAGTACGAGGGCCGCCGGGGGAAACACCATATATTTT

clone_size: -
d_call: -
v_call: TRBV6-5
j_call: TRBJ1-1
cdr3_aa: CASRITRYTEAFF
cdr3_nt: TGTGCCAGCAGGATAACTAGGTACACTGAAGCTTTCTTT

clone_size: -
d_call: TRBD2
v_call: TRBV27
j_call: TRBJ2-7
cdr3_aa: CASSFRLAGGLYEQYF
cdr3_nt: TGTGCCAGCAGTTTTCGGCTAGCGGGGGGGCTGTACGAGCAGTACTTC

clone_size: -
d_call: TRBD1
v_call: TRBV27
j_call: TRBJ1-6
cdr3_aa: CASSSWRDRGTPLHF
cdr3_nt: TGTGCCAGCAGTTCATGGAGGGACAGGGGAACACCCCTCCACTTT

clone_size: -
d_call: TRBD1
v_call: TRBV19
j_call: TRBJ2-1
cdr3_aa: CAASPGQGSNEQFF
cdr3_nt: TGTGCCGCGAGCCCGGGACAGGGGTCAAATGAGCAGTTCTTC

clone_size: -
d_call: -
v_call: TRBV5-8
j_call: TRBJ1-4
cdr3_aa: CASTTGVLREKLFF
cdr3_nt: TGTGCCAGCACTACAGGAGTTCTACGTGAAAAACTGTTTTTT

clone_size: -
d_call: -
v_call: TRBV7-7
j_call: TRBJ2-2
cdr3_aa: CASSQVEVGELFF
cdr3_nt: TGTGCCAGCAGCCAGGTGGAAGTCGGGGAGCTGTTTTTT

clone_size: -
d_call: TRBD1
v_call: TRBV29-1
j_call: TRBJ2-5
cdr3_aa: CSVPGGLETQYF
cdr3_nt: TGCAGCGTTCCAGGGGGTCTGGAGACCCAGTACTTC

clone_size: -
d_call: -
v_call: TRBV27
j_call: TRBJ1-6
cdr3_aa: CASKQGSGNSPLHF
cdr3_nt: TGTGCCAGCAAGCAGGGGTCAGGTAATTCACCCCTCCACTTT

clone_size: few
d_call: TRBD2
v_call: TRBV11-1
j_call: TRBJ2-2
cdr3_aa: CASNLAGLNTGELFF
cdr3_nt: TGTGCCAGCAACCTAGCGGGACTTAACACCGGGGAGCTGTTTTTT

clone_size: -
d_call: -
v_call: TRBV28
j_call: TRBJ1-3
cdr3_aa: CATRSTLHSGNTIYF
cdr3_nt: TGTGCCACTAGGTCCACACTCCACTCTGGAAACACCATATATTTT

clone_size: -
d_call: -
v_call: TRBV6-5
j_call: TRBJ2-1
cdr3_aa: CASSYERTTYNEQFF
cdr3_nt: TGTGCCAGCAGTTACGAGCGGACCACCTACAATGAGCAGTTCTTC

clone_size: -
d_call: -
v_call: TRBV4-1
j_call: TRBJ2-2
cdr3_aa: CASSQDSIGTANTGELFF
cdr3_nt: TGCGCCAGCAGCCAAGATAGCATCGGGACTGCGAACACCGGGGAGCTGTTTTTT

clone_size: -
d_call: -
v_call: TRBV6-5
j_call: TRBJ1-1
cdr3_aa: CASSYSSSRAEAFF
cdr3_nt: TGTGCCAGCAGTTACTCGAGTTCCAGGGCTGAAGCTTTCTTT

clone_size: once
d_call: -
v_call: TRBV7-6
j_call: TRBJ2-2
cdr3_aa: CASSSHWELFF
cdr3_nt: TGTGCCAGCAGCTCCCACTGGGAGCTGTTTTTT

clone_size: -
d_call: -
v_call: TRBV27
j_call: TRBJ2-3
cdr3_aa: CASSLSDSLYTDTQYF
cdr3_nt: TGTGCCAGCAGTTTATCGGACAGTCTCTACACAGATACGCAGTATTTT

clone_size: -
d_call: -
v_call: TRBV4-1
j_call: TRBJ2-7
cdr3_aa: CASSQAGIYEQYF
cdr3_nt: TGCGCCAGCAGCCAAGCGGGGATCTACGAGCAGTACTTC

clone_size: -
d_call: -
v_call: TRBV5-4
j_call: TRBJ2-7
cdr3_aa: CASSLGEPGAYEQYF
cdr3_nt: TGTGCCAGCAGCTTGGGGGAGCCTGGGGCCTACGAGCAGTACTTC

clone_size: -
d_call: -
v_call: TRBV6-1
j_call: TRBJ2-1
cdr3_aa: CASNRATGASDEQFF
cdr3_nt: TGTGCCAGCAACCGAGCAACAGGTGCATCGGATGAGCAGTTCTTC

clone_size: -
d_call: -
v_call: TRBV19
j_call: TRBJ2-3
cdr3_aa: CASSSQSTDTQYF
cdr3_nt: TGTGCCAGTAGTAGTCAGAGCACAGATACGCAGTATTTT

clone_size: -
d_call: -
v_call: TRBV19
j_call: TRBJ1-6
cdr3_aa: CASSGTGNSPLHF
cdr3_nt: TGTGCCAGTAGTGGGACTGGTAATTCACCCCTCCACTTT

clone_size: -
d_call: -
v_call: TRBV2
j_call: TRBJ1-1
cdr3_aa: CASNPQGMNTEAFF
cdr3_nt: TGTGCCAGCAACCCGCAGGGCATGAACACTGAAGCTTTCTTT

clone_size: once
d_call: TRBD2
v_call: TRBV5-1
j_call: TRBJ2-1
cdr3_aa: CASSLGASGGTYNEQFF
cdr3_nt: TGCGCCAGCAGCTTGGGGGCTAGCGGGGGTACCTACAATGAGCAGTTCTTC

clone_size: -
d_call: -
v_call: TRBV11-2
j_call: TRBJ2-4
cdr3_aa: CASSLQGTIQYF
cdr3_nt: TGTGCCAGCAGCTTGCAGGGGACCATTCAGTACTTC

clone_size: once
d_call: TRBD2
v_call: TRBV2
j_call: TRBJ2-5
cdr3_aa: CASRGLAGTAPQETQYF
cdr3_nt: TGTGCCAGCAGGGGACTAGCGGGGACAGCCCCCCAAGAGACCCAGTACTTC

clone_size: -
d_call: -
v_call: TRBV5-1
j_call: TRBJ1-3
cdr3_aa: CASSLTSTSGNTIYF
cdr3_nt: TGCGCCAGCAGCTTGACGAGTACCTCTGGAAACACCATATATTTT

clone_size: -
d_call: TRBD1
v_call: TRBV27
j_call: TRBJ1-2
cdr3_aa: CASSFDPGQGASGYTF
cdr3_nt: TGTGCCAGCAGTTTCGATCCGGGACAGGGGGCGAGTGGCTACACCTTC

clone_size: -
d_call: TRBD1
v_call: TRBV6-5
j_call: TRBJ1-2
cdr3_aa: CASANTGAANYGYTF
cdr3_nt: TGTGCCAGCGCCAATACAGGGGCCGCTAACTATGGCTACACCTTC

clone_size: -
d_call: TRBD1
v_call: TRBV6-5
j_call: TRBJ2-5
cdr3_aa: CASSYLGQLQETQYF
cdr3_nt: TGTGCCAGCAGTTACTTGGGACAGCTTCAAGAGACCCAGTACTTC

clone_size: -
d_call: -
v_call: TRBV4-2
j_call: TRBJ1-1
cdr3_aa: CASSQGDIGDTEAFF
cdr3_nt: TGTGCCAGCAGCCAAGGGGACATCGGGGACACTGAAGCTTTCTTT

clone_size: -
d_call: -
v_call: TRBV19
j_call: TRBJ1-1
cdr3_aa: CASSIAGDFEAFF
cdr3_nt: TGTGCCAGTAGTATAGCGGGGGATTTTGAAGCTTTCTTT

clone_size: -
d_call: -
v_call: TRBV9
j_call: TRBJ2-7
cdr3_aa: CASSVAAARGEEQYF
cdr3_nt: TGTGCCAGCAGCGTAGCGGCGGCCCGGGGTGAGGAGCAGTACTTC

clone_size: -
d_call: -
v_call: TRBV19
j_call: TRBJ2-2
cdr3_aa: CASSNNSYRVTRGELFF
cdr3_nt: TGTGCCAGTAGTAACAACTCTTACAGAGTTACCCGCGGGGAGCTGTTTTTT